The next 14 T cell receptor beta chains were all read from a single sample in a study of blood T cell repertoires in COVID-19. TCRdb keeps only in-frame clones here, not all; method: immunoSEQ multiplex PCR. This table has roughly 160,000 clones, approximately 83% appearing once. Input material: peripheral blood. These receptors originate from an older woman with acute or convalescent COVID-19.

The sample holds a few counts of this clone. V is TRBV10-3 and J is TRBJ2-3, with 12 bases that match TRBD2. V shed 0 bases and J 2 bases; nucleotides not matched to a gene: 3. This CDR3 has 17 residues. Per germline, CDR1 ENHRY and CDR2 SYGVKD. CDR3 amino acids: CAISESGLAGPTDTQYF. Written as DNA, the CDR3 is TGTGCCATCAGTGAGTCAGGACTAGCGGGACCCACAGATACGCAGTATTTT.

The gene calls are TRBV2 and TRBJ1-2, with 8 bases matching TRBD1. The CDR3 sequence is 13 residues long. The V gene's germline CDR1 is SNHLY and CDR2 FYNNEI. The CDR3, as DNA: TGTGCGAAGCCCGGGACAGGCGGCAGAGGCTACACCTTC. This translates into CAKPGTGGRGYTF.

The chain couples TRBV14 to TRBJ1-1, with D possibly being TRBD1 (5 bases). Trimming stripped 1 base from V and 0 bases from J, with 12 bases between. The CDR3 contains 16 residues. Germline CDR1 is SGHDN and CDR2 is FVKESK. CDR3 sequence (DNA): TGTGCCAGCAGCCAAGCCGGGGGATACATGAACACTGAAGCTTTCTTT. Its protein is CASSQAGGYMNTEAFF.

The chain uses TRBV21-1 and TRBJ1-4; the listed D gene, TRBD1, was not tested against the DNA. TRBV21-1 is described as a pseudogene. CDR3 length equals 17 residues. The DNA for the CDR3 is TGTGCCAGCAGCAAAGAACTGCAGGGTTCCCGCTGTGAAAAACTGTTTTTT. This encodes CASSKELQGSRCEKLFF.

V is TRBV11-3 and J is TRBJ1-1; D is ambiguous. The CDR3 has 13 residues. CDR1 is SGHNT and CDR2 is YENEEA in the germline V gene. Trimming stripped 5 bases from V and 7 bases from J, with 14 bases between. The CDR3 sequence: CASSPSGSLEAFF. The DNA of the CDR3 is TGTGCCAGCAGCCCAAGCGGCAGCCTTGAAGCTTTCTTT. The whole variable domain, remainder taken from reference TRBV11-3 and TRBJ1-1, is EAGVVQSPRYKIIEKKQPVAFWCNPISGHNTLYWYLQNLGQGPELLIRYENEEAVDDSQLPKDRFSAERLKGVDSTLKIQPAELGDSAVYLCASSPSGSLEAFFGQGTRLTVV.

The J gene is TRBJ1-2, the V gene TRBV2; 7 nucleotides line up with TRBD1. The V segment lost 5 bases and the J segment 7 bases; nucleotides outside the gene matches: 4. Germline assignment: CDR1 SNHLY and CDR2 FYNNEI. The CDR3 is made up of 12 amino acids. CDR3 DNA: TGTGCCAGCAGTCCCGGGACAGTTGGCTACACCTTC. It translates to CASSPGTVGYTF.

This chain connects TRBV12-3 or TRBV12-4 to TRBJ1-2, with D maybe TRBD1 (5 bases). The CDR3 covers 13 residues. The CDR3 protein is CVGGTAPNYGYTF. The CDR3 DNA reads as TGTGTGGGAGGGACTGCTCCGAACTATGGCTACACCTTC.

The CDR3 here is CASSLGSFNYGYTF. The DNA for the CDR3 is TGTGCCAGCAGCTTGGGTTCCTTTAACTATGGCTACACCTTC. The chain combines TRBV5-4 with TRBJ1-2; D is undetermined. The CDR3 is made up of 14 amino acids. Germline lookup yields CDR1 SGHNT and CDR2 YYREEE (reference sequence). The V and J ends lost 0 bases and 1 base respectively, with 7 bases between them.

This sequence joins TRBV5-1 and TRBJ2-2; D remains ambiguous. The CDR3 extends over 13 amino acids. V gave up 1 base and J gave up 3 bases, with 4 bases separating them. Germline V gene sequence: CDR1 SGHRS, CDR2 YFSETQ. The CDR3, as DNA: TGCGCCAGCAGCTTGCAGTACACCGGGGAGCTGTTTTTT. Its protein is CASSLQYTGELFF.

The count of this clone is one. The chain couples TRBV3-1 (or the pseudogene TRBV3-2) to TRBJ1-1, with D unresolved. The CDR3 spans 13 residues. Trimming took 5 bases from V and 0 from J, leaving 7 bases between them. The germline gives CDR1 LGHDT, CDR2 YNNKEL (reference sequence). CDR3 in amino acids: CASSSSMNTEAFF. The CDR3 nucleotides are TGTGCCAGCAGCTCTTCTATGAACACTGAAGCTTTCTTT.

V and J are TRBV13 and TRBJ1-4; no firm D call. This CDR3 has 13 residues. V shed 2 bases and J shed 12 bases, with 13 bases lying between them. The germline V gene has CDR1 PRHDT and CDR2 FYEKMQ (reference sequence). In DNA, the CDR3 is TGTGCCAGCAGCTTAATGGGCCTCAGTGAACTGTTTTTT. Its protein is CASSLMGLSELFF.

Comment on this clone: Other DNA variants within this sample encode the same CDR3. The genes are TRBV7-9 and TRBJ1-1, with a weak D call TRBD1 (5 bases). This CDR3 is built from 12 residues. Germline CDR1 and CDR2: SEHNR and FQNEAQ (reference sequence). V was pared by 4 bases and J by 4 bases, with 7 bases between. The CDR3 DNA is TGTGCCAGCAGCTCGGGGGGCACTGAAGCTTTCTTT. Its protein product is CASSSGGTEAFF. Variable domain in full (rest from reference TRBV7-9 and TRBJ1-1): DTGVSQNPRHKITKRGQNVTFRCDPISEHNRLYWYRQTLGQGPEFLTYFQNEAQLEKSRLLSDRFSAERPKGSFSTLEIQRTEQGDSAMYLCASSSGGTEAFFGQGTRLTVV.

The CDR3: CASSLAGTGIDTQYF. Here the CDR3 DNA reads TGTGCCAGCAGCTTAGCCGGGACAGGGATAGATACGCAGTATTTT. The rearrangement links TRBV11-2 to TRBJ2-3; TRBD1 matches at 9 bases. This CDR3 contains 15 residues. V was pared by 1 base and J by 5 bases, with 4 bases of the junction left unmatched. The germline CDR1 and CDR2 sequences are SGHAT and FQNNGV.

The chain carries TRBV5-4 and TRBJ2-6; D remains unclear. Trimming shortened V by 4 bases and J by 0 bases, and 14 bases separated the two germline ends. CDR3 length: 17 residues. Germline CDR1 is SGHNT and CDR2 is YYREEE (reference sequence). CDR3 DNA sequence: TGTGCCAGCAGCCCCGGGTCGGGTAACTCTGGGGCCAACGTCCTGACTTTC. It specifies CASSPGSGNSGANVLTF. The complete variable domain, with remaining parts taken from reference TRBV5-4 and TRBJ2-6, reads ETGVTQSPTHLIKTRGQQVTLRCSSQSGHNTVSWYQQALGQGPQFIFQYYREEENGRGNFPPRFSGLQFPNYSSELNVNALELDDSALYLCASSPGSGNSGANVLTFGAGSRLTVL.